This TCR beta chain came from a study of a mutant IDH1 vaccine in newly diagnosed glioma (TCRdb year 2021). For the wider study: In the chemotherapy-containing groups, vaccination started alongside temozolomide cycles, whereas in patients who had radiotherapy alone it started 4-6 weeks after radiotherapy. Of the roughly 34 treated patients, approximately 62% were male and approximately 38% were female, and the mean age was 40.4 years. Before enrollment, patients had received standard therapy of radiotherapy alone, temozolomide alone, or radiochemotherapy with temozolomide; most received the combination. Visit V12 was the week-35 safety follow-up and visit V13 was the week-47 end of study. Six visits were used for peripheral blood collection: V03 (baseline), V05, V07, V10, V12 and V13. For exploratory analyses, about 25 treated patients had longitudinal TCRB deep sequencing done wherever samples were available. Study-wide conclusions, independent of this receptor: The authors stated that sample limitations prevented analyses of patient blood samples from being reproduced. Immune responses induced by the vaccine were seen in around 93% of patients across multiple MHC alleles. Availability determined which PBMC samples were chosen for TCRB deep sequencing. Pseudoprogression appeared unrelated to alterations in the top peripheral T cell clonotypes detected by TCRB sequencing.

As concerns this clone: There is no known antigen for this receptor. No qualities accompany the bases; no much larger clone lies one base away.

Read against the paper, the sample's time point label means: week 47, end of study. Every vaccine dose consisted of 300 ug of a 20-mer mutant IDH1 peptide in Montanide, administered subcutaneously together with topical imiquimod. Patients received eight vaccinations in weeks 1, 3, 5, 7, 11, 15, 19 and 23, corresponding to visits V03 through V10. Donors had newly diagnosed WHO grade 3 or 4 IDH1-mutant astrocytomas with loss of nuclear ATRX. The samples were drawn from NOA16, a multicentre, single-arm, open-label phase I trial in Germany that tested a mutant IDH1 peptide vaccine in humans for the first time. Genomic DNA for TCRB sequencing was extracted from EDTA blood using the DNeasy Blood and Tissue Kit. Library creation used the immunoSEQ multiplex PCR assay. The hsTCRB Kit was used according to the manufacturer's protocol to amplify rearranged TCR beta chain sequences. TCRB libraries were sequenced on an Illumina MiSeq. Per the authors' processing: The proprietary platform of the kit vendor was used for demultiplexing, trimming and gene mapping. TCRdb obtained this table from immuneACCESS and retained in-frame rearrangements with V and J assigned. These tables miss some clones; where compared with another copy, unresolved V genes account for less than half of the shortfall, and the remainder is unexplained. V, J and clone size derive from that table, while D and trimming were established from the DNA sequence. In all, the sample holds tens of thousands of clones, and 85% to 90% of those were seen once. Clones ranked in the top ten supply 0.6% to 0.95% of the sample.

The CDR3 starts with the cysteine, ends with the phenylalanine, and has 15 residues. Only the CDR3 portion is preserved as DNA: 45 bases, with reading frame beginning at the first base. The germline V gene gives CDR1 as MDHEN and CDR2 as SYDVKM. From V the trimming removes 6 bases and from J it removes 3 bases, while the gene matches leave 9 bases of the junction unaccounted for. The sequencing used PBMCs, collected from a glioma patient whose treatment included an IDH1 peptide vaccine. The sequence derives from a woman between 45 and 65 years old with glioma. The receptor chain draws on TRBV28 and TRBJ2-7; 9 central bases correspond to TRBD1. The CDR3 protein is CASSPSGTGYYEQYF. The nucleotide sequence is TGTGCCAGCAGCCCCTCCGGGACAGGGTACTACGAGCAGTACTTC. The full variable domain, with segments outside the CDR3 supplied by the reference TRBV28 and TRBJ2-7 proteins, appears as DVKVTQSSRYLVKRTGEKVFLECVQDMDHENMFWYRQDPGLGLRLIYFSYDVKMKEKGDIPEGYSVSREKKERFSLILESASTNQTSMYLCASSPSGTGYYEQYFGPGTRLTVT.